These T cell receptor beta chains were read from a single sample in a study of CD8 T cells in ankylosing spondylitis. TCRdb processed the 5' RACE reads anew with MiXCR; each CDR3 protein has one entry. This table holds approximately 440,000 distinct CDR3 sequences, 17% found once. Sequencing was done on a sample of blood, either unsorted or a sorted T cell fraction (not recorded which). The receptors here all came from a male donor with ankylosing spondylitis. The conserved cysteine and the conserved F or W are not part of the CDR3 here.

v_call cdr3_length cdr3_aa
TRBV3-1 13 ASSSKTAPAVAQY
TRBV4-1 14 ASSRRLDRETGELF
TRBV6-1 15 ASSEAWETGGYYGYT
TRBV7-2 12 ASSTKTGTQPQH
TRBV7-9 14 ASSLSSGQGNSPLH
TRBV20-1 16 SAARTRAGSSYNSPLH
TRBV12-3/TRBV12-4 11 ASTHGENTEAF
TRBV28 10 ASSSAPGEQY
TRBV9 15 ASSPQTGITGANVLT
TRBV20-1 9 SARIGYEQY
TRBV6-2/TRBV6-3 12 ASSYGTTNYGYT
TRBV20-1 14 SARDGQVRAKNIQY
TRBV3-1 14 ASSPILAVNVDEQF
TRBV20-1 13 SAAGRGLQQETQY
TRBV15 14 ATSRDLDRAWYEQY
TRBV12-3/TRBV12-4 12 ASSPGTGTGELF